The 18 T cell receptor beta chains given below trace back to one sample, sequenced in a study of cytotoxic CD8 clonotypes in ibrutinib-treated CLL. The assay was immunoSEQ multiplex PCR, and TCRdb's table has in-frame clones only and misses some. Here the sample spans tens of thousands of clones, 90% being singletons. The sequencing used PBMCs, collected after 12 months of ibrutinib treatment. All receptors come from a human donor with chronic lymphocytic leukemia.

The chain recombines TRBV10-3 with TRBJ2-5, with 8 bases matching TRBD2. CDR1 is ENHRY and CDR2 is SYGVKD in the germline V gene. Germline trimming cut 10 bases from V and 3 bases from J; bases unmatched to any gene: 16. The CDR3 is 16 amino acids. DNA for the CDR3: TGTGCCACCATAAAGGGTGACGCGGGAGGAAAAGAGACCCAGTACTTC. It is translated as CATIKGDAGGKETQYF.

The rearrangement links TRBV5-1 to TRBJ2-5; D is undetermined. The CDR3 is 14 residues long. Germline lookup yields CDR1 SGHRS and CDR2 YFSETQ. The V and J ends lost 7 bases and 2 bases respectively, with 15 bases between them. CDR3 sequence: CASQDTANQETQYF. The CDR3 DNA is TGCGCCAGCCAAGACACAGCTAATCAAGAGACCCAGTACTTC.

The V and J genes are TRBV2 and TRBJ2-7, with D tentatively TRBD1 or TRBD2 (5 bases each). Between the trimmed V and J ends, which lost 2 bases and 2 bases, there was a span of 7 bases. This CDR3 comprises 13 residues. CDR1 SNHLY and CDR2 FYNNEI come from the germline V gene. CDR3 sequence reads: CASSERGPYEQYF. The CDR3 nucleotides are TGTGCCAGCAGTGAAAGGGGACCCTACGAGCAGTACTTC.

This clone has just one count. This sequence joins TRBV9 and TRBJ2-1; TRBD2 is a possible D gene (5 bases). CDR1 and CDR2 (germline): SGDLS, YYNGEE. The CDR3 is 15 residues long. V lost 3 bases and J lost 1, with 11 bases in between. The CDR3 region is CASSDRDWSYNEQFF. The CDR3 nucleotides are TGTGCCAGCAGCGACCGGGATTGGTCCTACAATGAGCAGTTCTTC.

This clone was detected only once. The chain has TRBV18 and TRBJ2-4; 8 positions agree with TRBD1. V shed 3 bases and J 0 bases; nucleotides not matched to a gene: 7. CDR1 is KGHSH, CDR2 LQKENI, per germline. There are 17 residues in the CDR3. CDR3 loop: CASSPGQGPIAKNIQYF. CDR3 bases: TGTGCCAGCTCACCTGGACAGGGTCCCATAGCCAAAAACATTCAGTACTTC.

The rearrangement joins TRBV13 to TRBJ1-1; D perhaps matches TRBD1 (5 bases). Trimming took 4 bases from V and 4 from J, leaving 19 bases between them. This CDR3 contains 16 residues. The germline gives CDR1 PRHDT, CDR2 FYEKMQ (reference sequence). The DNA of the CDR3 is TGTGCCAGCAGCTACGGTGTAGGTGGGGGGTTCACTGAAGCTTTCTTT. Translation gives CASSYGVGGGFTEAFF.

This chain joins TRBV19 and TRBJ2-6; perhaps TRBD2 as D (5 bases). Germline assignment: CDR1 LNHDA and CDR2 SQIVND (reference sequence). Trimming cost V 6 bases and J 0 bases, with 12 bases left between them. The CDR3 is 16 residues long. The CDR3, as DNA: TGTGCCAGTAGCCGGTTTGAGGGCTCTGGGGCCAACGTCCTGACTTTC. Translating it yields CASSRFEGSGANVLTF.

About this clone: One end of the junction is discordant with germline, which a read error may explain. The chain is built from TRBV7-7 and TRBJ1-5, with TRBD1 as a possible D gene (5 bases). This CDR3 region has 15 residues. Germline CDR1 SSHAT, CDR2 FNYEAQ (reference sequence). The CDR3 region has the DNA TGTGCTAGCAGCCCCGTCCAGGGTTTTGGACAGCCCCAGCATTTT. Protein sequence: CASSPVQGFGQPQHF.

This chain links TRBV28 with TRBJ1-5; no clear D gene. V lost 1 base and J 10 bases, leaving 14 bases between the germline ends. Germline values: CDR1 MDHEN, CDR2 SYDVKM. This CDR3 comprises 14 residues. The DNA for the CDR3 is TGTGCCAGCAGTTTATCGAGCCACGGCCTTCCCCAGCATTTT. As protein: CASSLSSHGLPQHF. Together with reference TRBV28 and TRBJ1-5, the CDR3 gives the full variable domain: DVKVTQSSRYLVKRTGEKVFLECVQDMDHENMFWYRQDPGLGLRLIYFSYDVKMKEKGDIPEGYSVSREKKERFSLILESASTNQTSMYLCASSLSSHGLPQHFGDGTRLSIL.

V and J are TRBV15 and TRBJ2-7; 7 bases line up with TRBD2. V was pared by 3 bases and J by 5 bases, with 7 bases of the junction left unmatched. The CDR3 covers 14 residues. The V gene's germline CDR1 is LNHNV and CDR2 YYDKDF (reference sequence). CDR3 protein: CATSRESGINEQYF. CDR3 nucleotide sequence: TGTGCCACCAGCAGGGAAAGCGGGATCAACGAGCAGTACTTC.

This clone was counted once. The chain carries TRBV4-3 and TRBJ2-3; D ambiguous. The CDR3 totals 15 residues. The V gene lost 4 bases and the J gene lost 0 bases, with 11 bases spanning the gap. The germline gives CDR1 LGHNA, CDR2 YSLEER. The CDR3 region has the DNA TGCGCCAGCAGCCGAGACGTGGGAAGCACAGATACGCAGTATTTT. Protein: CASSRDVGSTDTQYF.

This rearrangement joins TRBV2 to TRBJ2-7; 7 nucleotides match TRBD1. J gave up 3 bases and V 5 bases, and 7 bases lay outside the gene matches. Germline CDR1 reads SNHLY; CDR2 reads FYNNEI. The CDR3 has 14 amino acids. CDR3 loop: CASSPHRDSYEQYF. The DNA of the CDR3 is TGTGCCAGCAGTCCGCACAGGGACAGCTACGAGCAGTACTTC.

J is TRBJ1-2 and V is TRBV19; perhaps TRBD1 as D (6 bases). Trimming shortened V by 6 bases and J by 3 bases, and 14 bases separated the two germline ends. Germline V lookup: CDR1 LNHDA, CDR2 SQIVND (reference sequence). The length of the CDR3 is 14 residues. CDR3 DNA: TGTGCCAGTAGAATGGGGGGCGCTGACTATGGCTACACCTTC. It specifies CASRMGGADYGYTF.

This chain connects TRBV13 to TRBJ2-1; TRBD2 matches at 12 bases. Germline V gene data show CDR1 as PRHDT and CDR2 as FYEKMQ (reference sequence). Trimming removed 0 bases from V and 6 bases from J; junction bases left unmatched: 9. The CDR3 runs to 18 residues. CDR3 DNA sequence: TGTGCCAGCAGCTTAGGCCTCGGGGCTAGCGGGAGGGCCAATGAGCAGTTCTTC. Protein: CASSLGLGASGRANEQFF. The full variable domain, completed using reference TRBV13 and TRBJ2-1, is AAGVIQSPRHLIKEKRETATLKCYPIPRHDTVYWYQQGPGQDPQFLISFYEKMQSDKGSIPDRFSAQQFSDYHSELNMSSLELGDSALYFCASSLGLGASGRANEQFFGPGTRLTVL.

The V call is TRBV11-1, the J call TRBJ2-1; 13 bases fit TRBD2. With V trimmed by 3 bases and J by 8 bases, 4 bases remained unmatched. The length of the CDR3 is 15 residues. The V gene's germline CDR1 is SGHAT and CDR2 FQDESV (reference sequence). The CDR3 loop reads CASSFGLAGEDEQFF. For the CDR3, the DNA is TGTGCCAGCAGCTTCGGACTAGCGGGAGAGGATGAGCAGTTCTTC.

The chain recombines TRBV4-2 with TRBJ2-1; 7 bases align to TRBD2. Unmatched junction bases numbered 7, after V lost 3 bases and J lost 8 bases. Germline CDR1 LGHNA, CDR2 YNFKEQ. The CDR3 has 14 residues. Here the CDR3 DNA reads TGTGCCAGCAGCCATCAGACTAGCAGGTATGAGCAGTTCTTC. It specifies CASSHQTSRYEQFF.

The chain combines TRBV4-3 with TRBJ1-6; 7 bases fit TRBD1. CDR1 is LGHNA and CDR2 is YSLEER in the germline V gene. This CDR3 is built from 17 residues. The ends lost 0 bases at V and 8 bases at J; junction bases unmatched: 10. For the CDR3, the DNA is TGCGCCAGCAGCCAAGATCCGACAGGGCTGTCAGATTCACCCCTCCACTTT. Translated, it gives CASSQDPTGLSDSPLHF.

The genes are TRBV15 and TRBJ1-1, with 8 bases aligning to TRBD1. Germline V CDR1 and CDR2: LNHNV, YYDKDF (reference sequence). CDR3 length: 17 residues. V dropped 2 bases and J dropped 5; count of bases not matched to a gene: 13. CDR3 DNA: TGTGCCACCAGCAGACCCCCCCCGGACAGGGACAGGACTGAAGCTTTCTTT. The encoded protein is CATSRPPPDRDRTEAFF.